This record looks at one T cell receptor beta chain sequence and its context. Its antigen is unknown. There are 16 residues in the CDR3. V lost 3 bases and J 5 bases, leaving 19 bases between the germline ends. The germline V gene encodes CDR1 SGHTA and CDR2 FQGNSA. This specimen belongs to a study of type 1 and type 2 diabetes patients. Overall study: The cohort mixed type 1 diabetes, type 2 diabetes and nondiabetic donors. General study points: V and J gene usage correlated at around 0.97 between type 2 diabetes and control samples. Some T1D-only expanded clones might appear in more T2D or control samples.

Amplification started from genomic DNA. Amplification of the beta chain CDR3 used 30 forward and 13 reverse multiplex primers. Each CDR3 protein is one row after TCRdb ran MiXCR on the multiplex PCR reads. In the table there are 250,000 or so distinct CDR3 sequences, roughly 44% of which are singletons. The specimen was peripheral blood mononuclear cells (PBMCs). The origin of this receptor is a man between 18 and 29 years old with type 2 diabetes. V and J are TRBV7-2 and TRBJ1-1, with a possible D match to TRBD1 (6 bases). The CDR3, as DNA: TGTGCCAGCAGCTTTTACGGCGCGAACAGGGAGACTGAAGCTTTCTTT. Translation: CASSFYGANRETEAFF.